Listed below are T cell receptor beta chains from one sample, sequenced in a study of T cells after yellow fever vaccination. TCRdb processed the 5' RACE reads anew with MiXCR; each CDR3 protein has one entry. The repertoire holds approximately 610,000 distinct CDR3 sequences, with roughly a sixth as singletons. The material sequenced was PBMCs, taken 4 to 6 days after the first yellow fever vaccination. The receptors were gathered from a man younger than 30 who received the YFV17D yellow fever vaccine. The CDR3 runs from the conserved cysteine through the conserved F or W. Each record gives: D gene, J gene, V gene, clone size, CDR3 DNA, CDR3 protein. A D gene is named only where the DNA matches it firmly. Some rows mark clone size as missing; the rest say once, few, many or name a class of expanded clone.

D: .; J: TRBJ2-4; V: TRBV7-2; size: few; DNA: TGTGCCAGCAGCCCCGACCCACGGTCGGAGGACATTCAGTACTTC; CDR3: CASSPDPRSEDIQYF
D: TRBD1; J: TRBJ1-2; V: TRBV18; size: .; DNA: TGTGCCAGCTCACCCGGACAGGGGGGCTACACCTTC; CDR3: CASSPGQGGYTF
D: TRBD2; J: TRBJ2-3; V: TRBV4-3; size: .; DNA: TGCGCCAGCAGCCAAGACGCCATTCCTAGCGGGGTATACACAGATACGCAGTATTTT; CDR3: CASSQDAIPSGVYTDTQYF
D: .; J: TRBJ1-2; V: TRBV4-3; size: .; DNA: TGCGCCAGCAGCCAAGTTTACGAGGACAACTATGGCTACACCTTC; CDR3: CASSQVYEDNYGYTF
D: .; J: TRBJ1-1; V: TRBV6-5; size: .; DNA: TGTGCCAGCAGTTACTCGATTGCGGGTAACACTGAAGCTTTCTTT; CDR3: CASSYSIAGNTEAFF
D: .; J: TRBJ1-2; V: TRBV28; size: few; DNA: TGTGCCAGCAGTTTAAGGGACATCCTGAATGGCTACACCTTC; CDR3: CASSLRDILNGYTF
D: .; J: TRBJ2-5; V: TRBV13; size: .; DNA: TGTGCCAGCAATTCAGCTAGGGAGACCCAGTACTTC; CDR3: CASNSARETQYF
D: TRBD2; J: TRBJ2-3; V: TRBV29-1; size: many; DNA: TGCAGCGTTAAAATAGCGGGGGGCAACACAGATACGCAGTATTTT; CDR3: CSVKIAGGNTDTQYF
D: .; J: TRBJ2-4; V: TRBV12-3/TRBV12-4; size: many; DNA: TGTGCCAGCAGTTTTCGAGCGGAAAACATTCAGTACTTC; CDR3: CASSFRAENIQYF
D: .; J: TRBJ2-5; V: TRBV12-3/TRBV12-4; size: few; DNA: TGTGCCAGCAGTTGGAGGTCGTGGGAGACCCAGTACTTC; CDR3: CASSWRSWETQYF
D: .; J: TRBJ2-7; V: TRBV5-4; size: .; DNA: TGTGCCAGCAAACTCCCCGCGTACTTC; CDR3: CASKLPAYF
D: .; J: TRBJ2-6; V: TRBV6-5; size: few; DNA: TGTGCCAGCAGTTACGAAGGGTTCGGGGCCAACGTCCTGACTTTC; CDR3: CASSYEGFGANVLTF
D: .; J: TRBJ2-5; V: TRBV18; size: .; DNA: TGTGCCAGCTCCAGCCGCCTTCAAGAGACCCAGTACTTC; CDR3: CASSSRLQETQYF
D: TRBD1; J: TRBJ2-3; V: TRBV29-1; size: .; DNA: TGCAGCTTCGCCGGGACAGGGGGCACAGATACGCAGTATTTT; CDR3: CSFAGTGGTDTQYF
D: TRBD2; J: TRBJ2-3; V: TRBV4-1; size: .; DNA: TGCGCCAGCAGCCAGCGGGGGAACGGGATGACAGATACGCAGTATTTT; CDR3: CASSQRGNGMTDTQYF
D: .; J: TRBJ2-5; V: TRBV5-1; size: .; DNA: TGCGCCAGCAGTCACGGACAAGAGACCCAGTACTTC; CDR3: CASSHGQETQYF
D: .; J: TRBJ2-1; V: TRBV5-1; size: .; DNA: TGCGCCAGCAGCGTACAAGGAGAGCAGTTCTTC; CDR3: CASSVQGEQFF
D: .; J: TRBJ1-5; V: TRBV28; size: many; DNA: TGTGCCAGCTTACAGGGATACAATCAGCCCCAGCATTTT; CDR3: CASLQGYNQPQHF
D: TRBD1; J: TRBJ1-5; V: TRBV18; size: .; DNA: TGTGCCAGCTCACCACAGGACAGGGGTCAGCCCCAGCATTTT; CDR3: CASSPQDRGQPQHF
D: TRBD2; J: TRBJ2-5; V: TRBV20-1; size: .; DNA: TGCAGTGCTGAAGACCGGACTAGCGGGCACCAAGAGACCCAGTACTTC; CDR3: CSAEDRTSGHQETQYF
D: TRBD1; J: TRBJ2-2; V: TRBV27; size: few; DNA: TGTGCCAGCAGGTTACAGGGGGCCGGTCCCGGGGAGCTGTTTTTT; CDR3: CASRLQGAGPGELFF
D: .; J: TRBJ1-3; V: TRBV6-5; size: few; DNA: TGTGCCAGCAGCCCTTTAGGCCCTGGAAACACCATATATTTT; CDR3: CASSPLGPGNTIYF
D: .; J: TRBJ2-7; V: TRBV11-2; size: few; DNA: TGTGCCAGCAGCTTAGAACAGGGAAACTCCTACGAGCAGTACTTC; CDR3: CASSLEQGNSYEQYF
D: .; J: TRBJ1-4; V: TRBV5-1; size: .; DNA: TGCGCCAGCAGCTTGGACAGGGCGGGAGAAAAACTGTTTTTT; CDR3: CASSLDRAGEKLFF
D: .; J: TRBJ1-3; V: TRBV20-1; size: .; DNA: TGCAGTGGGAGGGTATCTGGAAACACCATATATTTT; CDR3: CSGRVSGNTIYF
D: .; J: TRBJ1-1; V: TRBV18; size: few; DNA: TGTGCCAGCTCACCGATTGCAGGGGTGGACACTGAAGCTTTCTTT; CDR3: CASSPIAGVDTEAFF
D: .; J: TRBJ2-2; V: TRBV27; size: .; DNA: TGTGCCAGCAGTTTATTTTTTGCCGGGGAGCTGTTTTTT; CDR3: CASSLFFAGELFF
D: TRBD1; J: TRBJ1-1; V: TRBV6-1; size: .; DNA: TGTGCCAGCAGGAAGAGAAGGGGGCAAAATGAAGCTTTCTTT; CDR3: CASRKRRGQNEAFF
D: .; J: TRBJ2-7; V: TRBV4-1; size: .; DNA: TGCGCCAGCAGCCAAGACCCCCTCGAGCAGTACTTC; CDR3: CASSQDPLEQYF
D: .; J: TRBJ1-1; V: TRBV19; size: .; DNA: TGTGCCAGTAGTATAAACCTCAACACTGAAGCTTTCTTT; CDR3: CASSINLNTEAFF
D: .; J: TRBJ2-2; V: TRBV24-1; size: few; DNA: TGTGCCACCAGTGACGGGACGGAGAACACCGGGGAGCTGTTTTTT; CDR3: CATSDGTENTGELFF
D: .; J: TRBJ1-3; V: TRBV12-3/TRBV12-4; size: .; DNA: TGTGCCAGCACCATCCCTGTCGCGGGGGGGGCCCGATACTCTGGAAACACCATATATTTT; CDR3: CASTIPVAGGARYSGNTIYF
D: .; J: TRBJ1-5; V: TRBV12-3/TRBV12-4; size: .; DNA: TGTGCCAGCAGTTTGACGGGGGGCTGGCAGCCCCAGCATTTT; CDR3: CASSLTGGWQPQHF
D: TRBD1; J: TRBJ2-7; V: TRBV4-2; size: few; DNA: TGTGCCAGCAGCCAAGGAGTCAGGACAGGCCTCTCCTACGAGCAGTACTTC; CDR3: CASSQGVRTGLSYEQYF
D: TRBD2; J: TRBJ2-1; V: TRBV12-3/TRBV12-4; size: .; DNA: TGTGCCAGCACCAGGACTAGCGGGGGGGCGTCCTACAATGAGCAGTTCTTC; CDR3: CASTRTSGGASYNEQFF
D: .; J: TRBJ1-4; V: TRBV15; size: .; DNA: TGTGCCACCAGCAGAGATCAGGGTAGAAAACTGTTTTTT; CDR3: CATSRDQGRKLFF
D: .; J: TRBJ2-3; V: TRBV3-1; size: .; DNA: TGTGCCAGCAGCCAAGGAAGCCTAGCCTCAGATACGCAGTATTTT; CDR3: CASSQGSLASDTQYF
D: .; J: TRBJ2-3; V: TRBV20-1; size: .; DNA: TGCAGTGCTAGAGATCCCCTTAGAGGGGTGGGAGATACGCAGTATTTT; CDR3: CSARDPLRGVGDTQYF
D: .; J: TRBJ2-3; V: TRBV7-2; size: many; DNA: TGTGCCAGCAGCCCAGCTCTCGTGTATGCAGATACGCAGTATTTT; CDR3: CASSPALVYADTQYF
D: .; J: TRBJ1-1; V: TRBV5-1; size: few; DNA: TGCGCCAGCAGCTTGGATGGACAGTTAGACACTGAAGCTTTCTTT; CDR3: CASSLDGQLDTEAFF
D: .; J: TRBJ2-5; V: TRBV5-1; size: .; DNA: TGCGCCAGCAGCCCATTAGCGAGGGGGTACCAAGAGACCCAGTACTTC; CDR3: CASSPLARGYQETQYF
D: .; J: TRBJ2-2; V: TRBV10-1; size: few; DNA: TGCGCCAGCGGTCCTGGGCCCCTACTAAACACCGGGGAGCTGTTTTTT; CDR3: CASGPGPLLNTGELFF
D: .; J: TRBJ2-7; V: TRBV11-2; size: .; DNA: TGTGCCAGCAGCTTAGTAAATGTGATTGTTAGCACCGTGGGGGGAGAGCAGTACTTC; CDR3: CASSLVNVIVSTVGGEQYF
D: .; J: TRBJ2-5; V: TRBV29-1; size: few; DNA: TGCAGCGGTACAGGAGATGGAGAGACCCAGTACTTC; CDR3: CSGTGDGETQYF
D: .; J: TRBJ1-1; V: TRBV12-3/TRBV12-4; size: .; DNA: TGTGCCAGCAGTCGGCTCACTGAAGCTTTCTTT; CDR3: CASSRLTEAFF
D: .; J: TRBJ1-2; V: TRBV7-2; size: few; DNA: TGTGCCAGCAGCTTAAGTGGGGCGTATGGCTACACCTTC; CDR3: CASSLSGAYGYTF
D: TRBD2; J: TRBJ2-3; V: TRBV7-3; size: .; DNA: TGTGCCAGCAGCCCACTAGCGGGGGCCCAGACAGATACGCAGTATTTT; CDR3: CASSPLAGAQTDTQYF
D: .; J: TRBJ1-6; V: TRBV20-1; size: few; DNA: TGCAGTGCTAGAGACAGGGGCGATTCACCCCTCCACTTT; CDR3: CSARDRGDSPLHF
D: .; J: TRBJ2-7; V: TRBV27; size: few; DNA: TGTGCCAGCAGTCAGACACCTTCCTACGAGCAGTACTTC; CDR3: CASSQTPSYEQYF
D: .; J: TRBJ1-2; V: TRBV5-1; size: .; DNA: TGCGCCAGCAGTGGGGATGGGAACTATGGCTACACCTTC; CDR3: CASSGDGNYGYTF